Here is one T cell receptor beta chain with its context. Clones were read by immunoSEQ multiplex PCR, and TCRdb kept only the in-frame ones, dropping some. Here the sample spans some 50,000 clones, 56% being singletons. These data are taken from a study of cytotoxic CD8 clonotypes in ibrutinib-treated CLL. CDR1 and CDR2 (germline): SGHTA, FQGNSA. The V end lost 3 bases, the J end lost 4 bases, and 12 bases lay between the germline ends. This CDR3 region has 15 residues. Source: PBMCs, taken after 24 months of ibrutinib treatment. The receptor comes from a human donor with chronic lymphocytic leukemia. The gene calls are TRBV7-2 and TRBJ1-4; tentative D call: TRBD1 (5 bases). For the CDR3, the DNA is TGTGCCAGCAGCTTTGGACACAGCGTTAATGAAAAACTGTTTTTT. The encoded protein is CASSFGHSVNEKLFF.